Following are 26 T cell receptor beta chains from one sample sequenced in a study of blood T cell repertoires in COVID-19. The data were produced by immunoSEQ multiplex PCR, yet TCRdb's version contains in-frame clones alone and is incomplete. This sample has about 240,000 clones; approximately 86% occur once, and the top ten carry 7.2%. What was sequenced was peripheral blood. These receptors were collected from a man aged 55-75 years who had recovered from COVID-19.

The sample holds one count of this clone. The V and J genes are TRBV10-3 and TRBJ1-3; D not certain. V gave up 8 bases and J gave up 2 bases, with 7 bases separating them. CDR1 and CDR2 (germline): ENHRY, SYGVKD. The CDR3 spans 12 residues. In DNA form, the CDR3 reads TGTGCCATCGAGGGTCCTGGAAACACCATATATTTT. It yields the protein CAIEGPGNTIYF.

This clone was seen only once. The genes are TRBV6-5 and TRBJ1-5; 7 positions agree with TRBD1. The CDR3 extends over 14 amino acids. Germline CDR1 and CDR2: MNHEY and SVGAGI. V shed 6 bases and J 4 bases; nucleotides not matched to a gene: 6. The CDR3 sequence: CASRTDRTNQPQHF. The CDR3 region has the DNA TGTGCCAGCAGAACGGACAGGACAAATCAGCCCCAGCATTTT.

The sample holds a few counts of this clone. V usage is TRBV7-2 and J usage is TRBJ1-3; 8 bases match TRBD1. Trimming at V came to 5 bases and at J to 15 bases, leaving 12 bases not matched to a gene. The germline CDR1 and CDR2 sequences are SGHTA and FQGNSA. The CDR3 is 13 amino acids. The CDR3 reads CASSPQRTGSSYF. The DNA of the CDR3 is TGTGCCAGCAGCCCCCAAAGGACAGGGTCTTCATATTTT.

In its sample, this clone was seen once. The rearrangement links TRBV28 to TRBJ1-1, with no clear D. The V end lost 7 bases, the J end lost 0 bases, and 12 bases lay between the germline ends. There are 14 residues in the CDR3. CDR1 and CDR2 (germline): MDHEN, SYDVKM. Here the CDR3 reads CASTGRIMNTEAFF. CDR3 nucleotide sequence: TGTGCCAGCACTGGGAGGATCATGAACACTGAAGCTTTCTTT.

This clone has only a few counts. The chain uses TRBV19 and TRBJ2-2; 8 nucleotides match TRBD2. Trimming took 5 bases from V and 0 from J; bases not matched to a gene: 11. Germline V CDR1 and CDR2: LNHDA, SQIVND (reference sequence). The CDR3 contains 18 residues. The CDR3 sequence is CASSARTAGVSNTGELFF. DNA of the CDR3: TGTGCCAGTAGTGCCCGAACAGCGGGGGTTTCGAACACCGGGGAGCTGTTTTTT. The full variable domain, in which reference TRBV19 and TRBJ2-2 provide the parts outside the CDR3, is DGGITQSPKYLFRKEGQNVTLSCEQNLNHDAMYWYRQDPGQGLRLIYYSQIVNDFQKGDIAEGYSVSREKKESFPLTVTSAQKNPTAFYLCASSARTAGVSNTGELFFGEGSRLTVL.

This clone was recorded a few times. V is TRBV5-1 and J is TRBJ1-5; TRBD1 might be the D (5 bases). Germline lookup yields CDR1 SGHRS and CDR2 YFSETQ. Trimming took off 2 bases at V and 5 bases at J, with 11 bases between the two ends. The CDR3 runs 14 residues. The CDR3 DNA reads as TGCGCCAGCAGCTTCGGCAGGGCTGATCAGCCCCAGCATTTT. Amino acids: CASSFGRADQPQHF.

This chain joins TRBV13 and TRBJ1-1, with 11 bases that match TRBD1. With V trimmed by 7 bases and J by 3 bases, 7 bases remained unmatched. The CDR3 runs 15 residues. Germline V gene sequence: CDR1 PRHDT, CDR2 FYEKMQ (reference sequence). In nucleotides, the CDR3 is TGTGCCAGCAAGGTAATGGGACAGGGGGACACTGAAGCTTTCTTT. Translating it yields CASKVMGQGDTEAFF.

The V and J genes are TRBV9 and TRBJ1-1; D is unclear. Trimming shortened V by 5 bases and J by 2 bases, and 16 bases separated the two germline ends. From germline, CDR1 is SGDLS and CDR2 YYNGEE. The CDR3 runs 15 residues. The CDR3 sequence: CASSPPPGINTEAFF. The CDR3 DNA sequence: TGTGCCAGCAGTCCCCCCCCCGGGATTAACACTGAAGCTTTCTTT.

The chain combines TRBV5-1 with TRBJ2-5, with TRBD1 matching 10 bases. Germline CDR1 and CDR2: SGHRS and YFSETQ. The CDR3 is 17 amino acids. J gave up 4 bases and V 4 bases, and 13 bases lay outside the gene matches. The DNA of the CDR3 is TGCGCCAGCAGCCCCTTAACCCCCGGGACAGGGGTAGAGACCCAGTACTTC. Residues: CASSPLTPGTGVETQYF. Based on the CDR3 plus reference TRBV5-1 and TRBJ2-5, the full variable domain is KAGVTQTPRYLIKTRGQQVTLSCSPISGHRSVSWYQQTPGQGLQFLFEYFSETQRNKGNFPGRFSGRQFSNSRSEMNVSTLELGDSALYLCASSPLTPGTGVETQYFGPGTRLLVL.

The chain links TRBV6-5 to TRBJ2-3; TRBD2 aligns across 12 bases. Germline-derived CDR1 and CDR2 are MNHEY and SVGAGI. Trimming took 2 bases from V and 4 from J; bases not matched to a gene: 4. There are 16 residues in the CDR3. The CDR3 loop is CASSYDTSGGPDTQYF. DNA for the CDR3: TGTGCCAGCAGTTACGACACTAGCGGGGGGCCAGATACGCAGTATTTT.

The V and J genes are TRBV7-2 and TRBJ1-1; D is perhaps TRBD1 (6 bases). The germline V gene encodes CDR1 SGHTA and CDR2 FQGNSA. The ends were cut back, 1 base at V and 0 bases at J, with 12 bases in the middle. The CDR3 is 16 residues long. DNA of the CDR3: TGTGCCAGCAGCTTAGGGCTGGCAGGGGTGAACACTGAAGCTTTCTTT. This sequence encodes CASSLGLAGVNTEAFF.

V is TRBV20-1 and J is TRBJ2-3; D remains unclear. Germline V lookup: CDR1 DFQATT, CDR2 SNEGSKA (reference sequence). This CDR3 comprises 11 residues. The CDR3: CAAAPTDTQYF. The CDR3 nucleotides are TGCGCGGCAGCCCCCACAGATACGCAGTATTTT.

The chain joins TRBV2 to TRBJ1-4, with a tentative D call TRBD1 (6 bases). This CDR3 is built from 13 residues. Germline V CDR1 and CDR2: SNHLY, FYNNEI. Trimming shortened V by 7 bases and J by 5 bases, and 11 bases separated the two germline ends. The CDR3 nucleotides are TGTGCCAGCATCTCTACAGGGAATGAAAAACTGTTTTTT. Translated: CASISTGNEKLFF.

The chain's CDR3 is CASSQDPREPYEQYF. CDR3 in DNA: TGTGCCAGCAGCCAAGATCCCAGGGAACCTTACGAGCAGTACTTC. J is TRBJ2-7 and V is TRBV14, with TRBD1 as a possible D gene (5 bases). The V end lost 0 bases, the J end lost 4 bases, and 13 bases lay between the germline ends. Germline lookup yields CDR1 SGHDN and CDR2 FVKESK. This CDR3 comprises 15 residues.

J is TRBJ2-3 and V is TRBV19; unclear D gene. The V gene lost 3 bases and the J gene lost 0 bases, with 7 bases spanning the gap. This CDR3 is 14 amino acids long. Germline V lookup: CDR1 LNHDA, CDR2 SQIVND (reference sequence). For the CDR3, the DNA is TGTGCCAGTAGTATTCTTGTCAGCACAGATACGCAGTATTTT. Its protein product is CASSILVSTDTQYF.

The rearrangement links TRBV18 to TRBJ2-5; TRBD2 aligns across 8 bases. The germline V gene has CDR1 KGHSH and CDR2 LQKENI. Trimming took 6 bases from V and 5 from J; bases not matched to a gene: 11. The CDR3 spans 15 residues. The CDR3 loop is CASSLIYSGKETQYF. In DNA, the CDR3 is TGTGCCAGCTCGCTAATTTATAGCGGGAAGGAGACCCAGTACTTC.

In DNA form, the CDR3 reads TGTGCCAGCAGCTTATCAGAGGCGGGACGCACAGATACGCAGTATTTT. This translates into CASSLSEAGRTDTQYF. The chain links TRBV11-2 to TRBJ2-3, with D possibly TRBD2 on 6 matching bases. This CDR3 has 16 residues. V was pared by 2 bases and J by 1 base, with 13 bases between. Germline loops: CDR1 SGHAT, CDR2 FQNNGV.

The gene calls are TRBV5-6 and TRBJ1-2; 9 bases align to TRBD1. The CDR3 loop spans 14 amino acids. The germline CDR1 and CDR2 sequences are SGHDT and YYEEEE. V was pared by 1 base and J by 5 bases, with 3 bases of the junction left unmatched. The CDR3 coding sequence is TGTGCCAGCAGCTTGTGGGACAGGGCGTATGGCTACACCTTC. This encodes CASSLWDRAYGYTF.

The chain uses TRBV19 and TRBJ1-3, with D uncertain. The CDR3 consists of 11 residues. Germline V CDR1 and CDR2: LNHDA, SQIVND (reference sequence). The ends were cut back, 10 bases at V and 2 bases at J, with 6 bases in the middle. This chain's CDR3 is CATTAGNTIYF. For the CDR3, the DNA is TGTGCCACCACGGCTGGAAACACCATATATTTT.

This clone occurred once. The V and J genes are TRBV3-1 (or the pseudogene TRBV3-2) and TRBJ2-2, with D possibly matching TRBD1 (7 bases). V shed 4 bases and J shed 5 bases, with 17 bases lying between them. Germline CDR1 is LGHDT and CDR2 is YNNKEL (reference sequence). The CDR3 sequence is 16 residues long. CDR3 amino acids: CASSPTGQGGTGELFF. As DNA, the CDR3 is TGTGCCAGCAGCCCAACAGGGCAGGGGGGAACCGGGGAGCTGTTTTTT.

The chain links TRBV20-1 to TRBJ1-5; D ambiguous. The length of the CDR3 is 12 residues. V was pared by 3 bases and J by 4 bases, with 7 bases between. The germline V gene encodes CDR1 DFQATT and CDR2 SNEGSKA (reference sequence). CDR3 sequence: CSASFGNQPQHF. The CDR3 DNA is TGCAGTGCTAGTTTCGGGAATCAGCCCCAGCATTTT.

This rearrangement joins TRBV7-6 to TRBJ1-1, with D possibly being TRBD1 (6 bases). The CDR3 has 14 residues. V lost 5 bases to trimming and J lost 4 bases, with 14 bases between them. Germline V CDR1 and CDR2: SGHVS, FNYEAQ. The CDR3 region has the DNA TGTGCCAGCAGCGTCAACAGGGTCGGCACTGAAGCTTTCTTT. This encodes CASSVNRVGTEAFF.

J is TRBJ2-2 and V is TRBV2; the match to TRBD2 covers 9 bases. Germline loops: CDR1 SNHLY, CDR2 FYNNEI. Trimming removed 6 bases from V and 4 bases from J; junction bases left unmatched: 0. There are 13 residues in the CDR3. The CDR3 sequence: CASRTSGTGELFF. DNA of the CDR3: TGTGCCAGCAGGACTAGCGGCACCGGGGAGCTGTTTTTT.

The V gene is TRBV5-4, the J gene TRBJ1-2; no reliable D call. The germline gives CDR1 SGHNT, CDR2 YYREEE (reference sequence). Trimming pared 10 bases from V and 0 bases from J, leaving 22 bases between. The CDR3 has 16 residues. The CDR3, as DNA: TGTGCCGGCTCGGTCAATGGGAGACCCTCTAACTATGGCTACACCTTC. This gives the protein CAGSVNGRPSNYGYTF. The full variable domain, completed using reference TRBV5-4 and TRBJ1-2, is ETGVTQSPTHLIKTRGQQVTLRCSSQSGHNTVSWYQQALGQGPQFIFQYYREEENGRGNFPPRFSGLQFPNYSSELNVNALELDDSALYLCAGSVNGRPSNYGYTFGSGTRLTVV.

The J gene is TRBJ1-2, the V gene TRBV5-1; D not resolved. Germline CDR1 and CDR2: SGHRS and YFSETQ. The CDR3 loop spans 15 amino acids. Trimming cost V 0 bases and J 8 bases, with 17 bases left between them. Here the CDR3 reads CASSLGGRAREGYTF. The CDR3 region has the DNA TGCGCCAGCAGCTTGGGAGGGAGGGCACGAGAAGGCTACACCTTC.

This chain links TRBV2 with TRBJ1-2; 7 bases map to TRBD1. Trimming cost V 6 bases and J 4 bases; bases outside gene matches: 8. This CDR3 spans 14 amino acids. Germline CDR1 SNHLY, CDR2 FYNNEI. The CDR3 protein is CASRSQGDFYGYTF. CDR3 nucleotide sequence: TGTGCCAGCAGATCTCAGGGGGACTTCTATGGCTACACCTTC.